Below are 18 T cell receptor beta chains sequenced from a single sample in a study of T cell responses to AZD1222 COVID-19 vaccine. Sequencing was performed with immunoSEQ multiplex PCR; in TCRdb, only in-frame clones are kept and a portion is missing. The profile shows 130,000 or so clones, roughly 90% of them singletons. The input for sequencing was peripheral blood, taken 28 days after the second AZD1222 dose. These receptors were taken from an adult who received the AZD1222 COVID-19 vaccine.

The rearrangement links TRBV11-2 to TRBJ2-3; 11 bases agree with TRBD2. CDR1 and CDR2 from the germline V gene are SGHAT and FQNNGV. The CDR3 is made up of 16 amino acids. The V and J ends lost 1 base and 6 bases, in that order; junction bases with no gene match: 6. CDR3 in DNA: TGTGCCAGCAGCTTAGTCCCGCCTAGCGGGGGGGATACGCAGTATTTT. This gives the protein CASSLVPPSGGDTQYF.

The CDR3 region has the DNA TGCGCCAGCAGCCAATACAGGGCTTTGGACACTGAAGCTTTCTTT. This translates into CASSQYRALDTEAFF. The chain is built from TRBV4-1 and TRBJ1-1, with a tentative D call TRBD1 (6 bases). The CDR3 contains 15 residues. Germline V gene sequence: CDR1 MGHRA, CDR2 YSYEKL. Trimming took 2 bases from V and 3 from J, leaving 13 bases between them.

Concerning this clone: At one end the junction does not follow the germline gene, possibly because of a read error. The chain carries TRBV19 and TRBJ1-5; 7 bases are a match to TRBD1. CDR1 and CDR2 from the germline V gene are LNHDA and SQIVND (reference sequence). The CDR3 covers 15 residues. The CDR3 region is CASSVDRAGGQPQHF. CDR3 DNA: TGTGCCAGTAGTGTAGACAGGGCAGGGGGTCAGCCCCAGCATTTT.

As to this clone: The sample has other DNA sequences that encode this CDR3 too. The V call is TRBV18, the J call TRBJ1-5; D is undetermined. This CDR3 has 13 residues. V was pared by 2 bases and J by 8 bases, with 10 bases between. Germline values: CDR1 KGHSH, CDR2 LQKENI. The CDR3: CASSPGGPKPQHF. In DNA, the CDR3 is TGTGCCAGCTCACCAGGAGGGCCGAAGCCCCAGCATTTT.

The V gene is TRBV4-3, the J gene TRBJ1-4; TRBD1 might be the D (5 bases). The V end lost 8 bases, the J end lost 1 base, and 17 bases lay between the germline ends. CDR1 is LGHNA and CDR2 is YSLEER in the germline V gene. This CDR3 has 16 residues. The CDR3 DNA follows: TGCGCCAGCCGCCGGGGGGGACGGGGAACTAATGAAAAACTGTTTTTT. Its protein is CASRRGGRGTNEKLFF.

The chain is built from TRBV27 and TRBJ2-6; D unclear. This CDR3 is built from 16 residues. Looked up from germline, CDR1 is MNHEY and CDR2 is SMNVEV (reference sequence). Trimming pared 1 base from V and 0 bases from J, leaving 7 bases between. CDR3: CASSLLWSSGANVLTF. The CDR3 DNA is TGTGCCAGCAGTTTATTATGGAGCTCTGGGGCCAACGTCCTGACTTTC.

V and J are TRBV6-5 and TRBJ2-7, with TRBD2 matching over 8 bases. The J segment lost 10 bases and the V segment lost 6 bases, leaving 11 bases of the junction unmatched. Per the germline V gene, CDR1 is MNHEY and CDR2 is SVGAGI. CDR3 length: 13 amino acids. For the CDR3, the DNA is TGTGCCAGCAGCCTAGGACTAGCAGGATATCAGTACTTC. This gives the protein CASSLGLAGYQYF.

V is TRBV9 and J is TRBJ2-1; 9 bases line up with TRBD2. The CDR3 loop spans 17 amino acids. The trim removed 3 bases at V and 4 bases at J, leaving 11 bases unmatched. Germline values: CDR1 SGDLS, CDR2 YYNGEE. The CDR3 spells CASSARPGTSSYNEQFF. CDR3 coding DNA: TGTGCCAGCAGCGCCCGCCCGGGGACTAGCAGTTACAATGAGCAGTTCTTC.

The rearrangement uses TRBV29-1 and TRBJ2-3; D not resolved. Germline V gene data show CDR1 as SQVTM and CDR2 as ANQGSEA. The CDR3 consists of 11 residues. The ends were cut back, 7 bases at V and 4 bases at J, with 9 bases in the middle. The CDR3 loop reads CSASSADTQYF. The CDR3 bases are TGCAGCGCCTCCTCGGCAGATACGCAGTATTTT.

The chain recombines TRBV7-9 with TRBJ1-2; D gene unclear. CDR3 length: 14 residues. The germline V gene has CDR1 SEHNR and CDR2 FQNEAQ (reference sequence). V gave up 5 bases and J gave up 8 bases, with 18 bases separating them. The CDR3 loop reads CASSPMGQVEGYTF. The CDR3 coding sequence is TGTGCCAGCAGCCCGATGGGCCAGGTAGAAGGCTACACCTTC.

V usage is TRBV5-1 and J usage is TRBJ2-7; 12 positions agree with TRBD2. In germline, CDR1 is SGHRS, CDR2 YFSETQ. J was trimmed by 0 bases and V by 6 bases; bases with no gene match: 4. The CDR3 is 15 residues long. The CDR3: CASKTTSGGSYEQYF. CDR3 in DNA: TGCGCCAGCAAGACGACTAGCGGGGGCTCCTACGAGCAGTACTTC.

This clone came up a few times. J is TRBJ2-4 and V is TRBV27; no definite D call. The CDR3 consists of 15 residues. Trimming pared 5 bases from V and 1 base from J, leaving 12 bases between. CDR1 is MNHEY, CDR2 SMNVEV, per germline (reference sequence). CDR3 residues: CASSLVGVAKNIQYF. DNA for the CDR3: TGTGCCAGCAGTCTGGTTGGGGTTGCCAAAAACATTCAGTACTTC.

The V call is TRBV28, the J call TRBJ2-7; perhaps TRBD2 as D (5 bases). Germline V gene data show CDR1 as MDHEN and CDR2 as SYDVKM. CDR3 size: 12 residues. V was shortened by 7 bases and J by 3 bases, with 10 bases between the two germline ends. CDR3 sequence reads: CASTGDDYEQYF. In nucleotides, the CDR3 is TGTGCCAGCACCGGGGATGACTACGAGCAGTACTTC.

This clone was detected once. Written as DNA, the CDR3 is TGCGCCAGCAGCCAAGCTCTCGCGGGAGCTCCGGGAGATACGCAGTATTTT. Encoded protein: CASSQALAGAPGDTQYF. This rearrangement joins TRBV4-3 to TRBJ2-3; the match to TRBD2 covers 7 bases. Trimming removed 1 base from V and 5 bases from J; junction bases left unmatched: 12. Germline V lookup: CDR1 LGHNA, CDR2 YSLEER. This CDR3 contains 17 residues.

The chain has TRBV19 and TRBJ1-2; D uncertain. Germline CDR1 LNHDA, CDR2 SQIVND (reference sequence). V was cut by 5 bases and J by 7 bases, with 23 bases left in between. This CDR3 contains 16 residues. In DNA form, the CDR3 reads TGTGCCAGTAGTCCTCTTTCGGGCAGTATCGGTGGTGGCTACACCTTC. Residues: CASSPLSGSIGGGYTF.

V usage is TRBV18 and J usage is TRBJ1-2, with D possibly matching TRBD1 (6 bases). V gave up 3 bases and J gave up 4 bases, with 12 bases separating them. In germline, CDR1 is KGHSH, CDR2 LQKENI. The CDR3 is 14 residues long. CDR3 bases: TGTGCCAGCTCACCTGCGGACAGCGGCTATGGCTACACCTTC. This encodes CASSPADSGYGYTF.

This chain connects TRBV2 to TRBJ2-3; 10 bases are a match to TRBD1. Trimming removed 6 bases from V and 4 bases from J; junction bases left unmatched: 4. CDR1 is SNHLY and CDR2 is FYNNEI in the germline V gene. This CDR3 is 14 amino acids long. CDR3 sequence reads: CASSRDRGSDTQYF. The CDR3 region has the DNA TGTGCCAGCAGCCGGGACAGGGGTTCAGATACGCAGTATTTT.

The rearrangement links TRBV28 to TRBJ1-1; D unresolved. The V gene's germline CDR1 is MDHEN and CDR2 SYDVKM. Trimming pared 4 bases from V and 9 bases from J, leaving 6 bases between. This CDR3 has 10 amino acids. The CDR3 protein is CASSSQQAFF. Here the CDR3 DNA reads TGTGCCAGCAGTTCCCAACAAGCTTTCTTT.